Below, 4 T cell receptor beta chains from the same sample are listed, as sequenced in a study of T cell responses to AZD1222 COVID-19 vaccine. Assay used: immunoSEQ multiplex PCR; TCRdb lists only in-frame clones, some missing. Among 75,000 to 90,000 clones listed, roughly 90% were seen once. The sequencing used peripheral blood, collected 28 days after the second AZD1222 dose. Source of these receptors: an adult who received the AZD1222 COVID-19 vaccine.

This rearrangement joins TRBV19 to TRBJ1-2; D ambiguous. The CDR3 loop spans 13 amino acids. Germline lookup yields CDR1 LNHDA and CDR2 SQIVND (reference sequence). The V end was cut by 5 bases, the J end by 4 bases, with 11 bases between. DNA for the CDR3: TGTGCCAGTAGTCCCCAGGAGAGCTATGGCTACACCTTC. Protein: CASSPQESYGYTF.

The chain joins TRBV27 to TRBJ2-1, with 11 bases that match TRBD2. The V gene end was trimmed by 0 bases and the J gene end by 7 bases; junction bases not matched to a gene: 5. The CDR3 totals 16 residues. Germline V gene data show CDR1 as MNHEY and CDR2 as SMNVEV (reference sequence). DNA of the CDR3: TGTGCCAGCAGTTTATCGGGGCTAGCGGGGGGAAATGAGCAGTTCTTC. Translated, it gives CASSLSGLAGGNEQFF.

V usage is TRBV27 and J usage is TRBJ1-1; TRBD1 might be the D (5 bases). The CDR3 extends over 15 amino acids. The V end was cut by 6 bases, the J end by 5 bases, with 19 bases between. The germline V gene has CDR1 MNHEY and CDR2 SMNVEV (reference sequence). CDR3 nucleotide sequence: TGTGCCAGCAGCCGGGCTGGGGCGAGGGAAACTGAAGCTTTCTTT. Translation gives CASSRAGARETEAFF.

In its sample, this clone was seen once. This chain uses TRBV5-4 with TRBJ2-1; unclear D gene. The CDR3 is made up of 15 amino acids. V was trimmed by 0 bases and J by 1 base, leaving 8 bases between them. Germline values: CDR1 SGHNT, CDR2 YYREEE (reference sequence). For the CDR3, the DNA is TGTGCCAGCAGCTTGGACTACCCTTCCTACAATGAGCAGTTCTTC. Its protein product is CASSLDYPSYNEQFF.